Listed here is a single T cell receptor (beta chain). This sample was taken from a study of shared clonotypes between healthy human individuals. Genomic DNA of every subset was divided equally among multiple immunoSEQ plates. Assay used: immunoSEQ multiplex PCR; TCRdb lists only in-frame clones, some missing. The profile shows more than 2 million clones, approximately 94% of them singletons. From germline, CDR1 is DFQATT and CDR2 SNEGSKA (reference sequence). CDR3 length equals 11 residues. Trimming took 2 bases from V and 6 from J, leaving 7 bases between them. Selected positively for CCR7 and CD45RO-negative, naive CD8 cells excluded terminally differentiated effector memory CD45RA+ cells.

Source material: naive CD8+ T cells sorted from blood. The gene calls are TRBV20-1 and TRBJ1-1; possible D gene TRBD1, 5 bases. This receptor was obtained from a man aged 18 to 30 in good health. CDR3 sequence: CSARPGAEAFF. The CDR3 DNA follows: TGCAGTGCTAGACCGGGGGCTGAAGCTTTCTTT.